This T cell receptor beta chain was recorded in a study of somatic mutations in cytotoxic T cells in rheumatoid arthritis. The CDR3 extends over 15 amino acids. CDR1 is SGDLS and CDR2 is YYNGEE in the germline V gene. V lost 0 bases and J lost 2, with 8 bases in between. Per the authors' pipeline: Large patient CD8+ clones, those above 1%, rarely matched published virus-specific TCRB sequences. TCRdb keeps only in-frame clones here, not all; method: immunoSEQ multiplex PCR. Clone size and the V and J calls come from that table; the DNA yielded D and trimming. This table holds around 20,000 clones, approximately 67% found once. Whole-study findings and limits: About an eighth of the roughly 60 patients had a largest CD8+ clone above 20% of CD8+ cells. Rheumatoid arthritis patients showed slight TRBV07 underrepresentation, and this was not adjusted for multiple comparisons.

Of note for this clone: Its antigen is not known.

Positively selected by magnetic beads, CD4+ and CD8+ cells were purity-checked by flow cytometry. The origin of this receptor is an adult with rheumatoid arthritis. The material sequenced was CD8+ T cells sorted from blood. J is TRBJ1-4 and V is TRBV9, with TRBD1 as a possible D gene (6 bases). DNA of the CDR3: TGTGCCAGCAGCGTAGAGGGGGGTACTAATGAAAAACTGTTTTTT. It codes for CASSVEGGTNEKLFF. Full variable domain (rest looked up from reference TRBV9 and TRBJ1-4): DSGVTQTPKHLITATGQRVTLRCSPRSGDLSVYWYQQSLDQGLQFLIQYYNGEERAKGNILERFSAQQFPDLHSELNLSSLELGDSALYFCASSVEGGTNEKLFFGSGTQLSVL.